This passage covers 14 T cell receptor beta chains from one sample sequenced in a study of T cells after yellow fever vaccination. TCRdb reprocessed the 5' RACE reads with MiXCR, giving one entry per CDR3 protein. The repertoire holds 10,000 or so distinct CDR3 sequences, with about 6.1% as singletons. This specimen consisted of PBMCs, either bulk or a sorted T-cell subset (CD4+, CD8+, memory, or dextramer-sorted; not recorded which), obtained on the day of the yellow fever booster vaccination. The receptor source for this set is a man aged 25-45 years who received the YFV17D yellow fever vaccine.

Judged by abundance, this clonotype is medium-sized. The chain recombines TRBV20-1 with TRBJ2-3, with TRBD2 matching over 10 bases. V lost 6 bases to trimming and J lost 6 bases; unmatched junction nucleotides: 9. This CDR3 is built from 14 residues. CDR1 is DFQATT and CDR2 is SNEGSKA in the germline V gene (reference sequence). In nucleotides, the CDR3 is TGCAGTGCAACCACTAGCGGGGAACTTGATACGCAGTATTTT. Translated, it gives CSATTSGELDTQYF.

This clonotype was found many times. CDR3 loop: CASSTYGNTIYF. CDR3 nucleotide sequence: TGTGCCAGTAGTACTTATGGAAACACCATATATTTT. The J gene is TRBJ1-3, the V gene TRBV19, with no clear D. Germline V gives CDR1 LNHDA, CDR2 SQIVND (reference sequence). The CDR3 is 12 amino acids. Trimming shortened V by 4 bases and J by 3 bases, and 4 bases separated the two germline ends.

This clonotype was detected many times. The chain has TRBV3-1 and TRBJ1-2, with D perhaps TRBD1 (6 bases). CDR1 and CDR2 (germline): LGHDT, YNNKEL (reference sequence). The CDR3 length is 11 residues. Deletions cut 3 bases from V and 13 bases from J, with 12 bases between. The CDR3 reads CASSHSGQSTF. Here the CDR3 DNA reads TGTGCCAGCAGCCATTCGGGACAATCCACCTTC.

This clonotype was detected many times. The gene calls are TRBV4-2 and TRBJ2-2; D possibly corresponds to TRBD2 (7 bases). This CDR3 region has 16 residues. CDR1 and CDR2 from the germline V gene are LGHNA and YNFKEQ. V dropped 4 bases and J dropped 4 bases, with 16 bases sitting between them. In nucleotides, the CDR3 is TGTGCCAGCAGCCGGGGGGCTAGCGGTGGCACCGGGGAGCTGTTTTTT. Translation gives CASSRGASGGTGELFF.

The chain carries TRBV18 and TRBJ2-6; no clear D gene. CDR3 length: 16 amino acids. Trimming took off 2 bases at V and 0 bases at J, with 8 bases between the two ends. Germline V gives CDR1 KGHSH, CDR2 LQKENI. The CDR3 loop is CASSPAWLSGANVLTF. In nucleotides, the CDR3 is TGTGCCAGCTCACCAGCTTGGCTCTCTGGGGCCAACGTCCTGACTTTC.

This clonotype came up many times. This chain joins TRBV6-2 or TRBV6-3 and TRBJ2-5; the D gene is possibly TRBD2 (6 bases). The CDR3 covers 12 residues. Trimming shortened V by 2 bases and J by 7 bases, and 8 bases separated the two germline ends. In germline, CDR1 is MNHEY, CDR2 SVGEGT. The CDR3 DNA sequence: TGTGCCAGCAGTTACGTCGGGGGGACCCAGTACTTC. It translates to CASSYVGGTQYF.

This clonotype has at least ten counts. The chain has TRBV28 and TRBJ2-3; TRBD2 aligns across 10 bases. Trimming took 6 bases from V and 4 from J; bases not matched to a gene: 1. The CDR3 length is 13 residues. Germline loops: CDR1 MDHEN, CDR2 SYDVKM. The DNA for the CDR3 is TGTGCCAGCAGCCTAGCGGGAGCAGATACGCAGTATTTT. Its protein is CASSLAGADTQYF.

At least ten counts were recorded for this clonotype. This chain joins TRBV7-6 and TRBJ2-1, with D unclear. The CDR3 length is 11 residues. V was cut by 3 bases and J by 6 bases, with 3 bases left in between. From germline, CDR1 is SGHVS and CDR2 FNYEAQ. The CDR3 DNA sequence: TGTGCCAGCAGCTTGAGCAATGAGCAGTTCTTC. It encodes CASSLSNEQFF.

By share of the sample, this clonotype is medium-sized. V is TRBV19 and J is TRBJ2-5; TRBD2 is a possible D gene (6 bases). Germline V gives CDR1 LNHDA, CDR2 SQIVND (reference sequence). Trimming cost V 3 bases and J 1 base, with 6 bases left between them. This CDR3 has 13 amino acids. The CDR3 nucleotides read TGTGCCAGTAGTATGGGACTCCAAGAGACCCAGTACTTC. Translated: CASSMGLQETQYF.

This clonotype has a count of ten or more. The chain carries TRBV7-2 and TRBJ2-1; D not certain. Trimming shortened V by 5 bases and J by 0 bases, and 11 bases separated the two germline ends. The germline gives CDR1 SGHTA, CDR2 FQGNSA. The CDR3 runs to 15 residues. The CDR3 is CASSAQRSSYNEQFF. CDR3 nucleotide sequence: TGTGCCAGCAGCGCTCAAAGGAGCTCCTACAATGAGCAGTTCTTC.

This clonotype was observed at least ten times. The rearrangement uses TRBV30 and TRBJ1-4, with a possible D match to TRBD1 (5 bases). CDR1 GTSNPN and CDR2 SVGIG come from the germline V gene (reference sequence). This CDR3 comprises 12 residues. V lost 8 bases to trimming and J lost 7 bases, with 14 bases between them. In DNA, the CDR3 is TGTGCCCGCAAGGGGTACGGTGAAAAACTGTTTTTT. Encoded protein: CARKGYGEKLFF.

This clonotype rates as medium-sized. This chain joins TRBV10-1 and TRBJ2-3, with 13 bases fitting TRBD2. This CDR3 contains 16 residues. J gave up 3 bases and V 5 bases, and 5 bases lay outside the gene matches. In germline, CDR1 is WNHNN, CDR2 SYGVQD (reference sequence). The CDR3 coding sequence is TGCGCCAGCAGTTCCGGGACTAGCGGGATGACAGATACGCAGTATTTT. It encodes CASSSGTSGMTDTQYF.

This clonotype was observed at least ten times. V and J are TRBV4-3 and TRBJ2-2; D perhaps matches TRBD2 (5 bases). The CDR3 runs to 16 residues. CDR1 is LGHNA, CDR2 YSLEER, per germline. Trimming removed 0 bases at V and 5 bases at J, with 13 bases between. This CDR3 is CASSQDVQRTTGELFF. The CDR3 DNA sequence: TGCGCCAGCAGCCAAGATGTTCAGCGGACGACCGGGGAGCTGTTTTTT.

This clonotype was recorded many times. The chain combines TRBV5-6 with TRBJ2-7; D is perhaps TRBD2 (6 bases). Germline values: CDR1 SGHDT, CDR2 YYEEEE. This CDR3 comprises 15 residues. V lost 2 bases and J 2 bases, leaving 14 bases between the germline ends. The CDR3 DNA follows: TGTGCCAGCAGCTTCTCCGCGGGGACGGCCTACGAGCAGTACTTC. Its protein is CASSFSAGTAYEQYF.